This TCR beta chain was captured in a study of post-analysis software for immune sequencing data. On the study more broadly: Relapsing-remitting, secondary progressive and progressive-relapsing forms of multiple sclerosis all featured among disease courses. Overall study results and limits: Normalized Chao1 diversity was significantly lower in multiple sclerosis patients than in controls. Pronounced co-clustering by F measure was evident among identically batched samples. TRBV segments more frequent in patients than in controls numbered about five and included TRBV5-6, TRBV5-1 and TRBV20-1.

There are a few counts of this clonotype. Its specificity is unknown. Sequencing libraries made from TCR beta cDNA carried unique molecular identifiers. Some 500,000 cDNA molecules were obtained per 1 to 10 million input T cells. TCRdb re-called the PCR reads with MiXCR, one entry per CDR3 protein. The sample holds approximately 360,000 distinct CDR3 sequences; about a third are singletons and the top ten take roughly 12%. V was clipped by 1 base and J by 2 bases, with 8 bases between them. The CDR3 runs to 14 residues. The sample taken for sequencing was blood. The sequence was collected from a girl aged 10 to 17 with multiple sclerosis. This chain uses TRBV12-3 or TRBV12-4 with TRBJ2-5; possible D gene TRBD2, 6 bases. The CDR3 here is CASSLGDFQETQYF. CDR3 DNA sequence: TGTGCCAGCAGTTTAGGGGACTTTCAAGAGACCCAGTACTTC.